The 30 T cell receptor beta chains presented below share a single source sample, sequenced in a study of blood T cell repertoires in COVID-19. Repertoires were generated with immunoSEQ multiplex PCR, while TCRdb's copy carries only in-frame clones and drops some. In the table there are 250,000 to 300,000 clones, approximately 90% of which are singletons. Input material: PBMCs or T cells enriched from blood (not recorded which). The receptors stem from a human donor in a cohort exposed to, infected with or recovered from COVID-19 (not recorded which). The donor label of this sample is uncertain.

V gene TRBV5-1 combines with J gene TRBJ2-1, with 9 bases identical to TRBD2. The CDR3 runs 15 residues. Germline V gene data show CDR1 as SGHRS and CDR2 as YFSETQ. With V trimmed by 1 base and J by 5 bases, 4 bases remained unmatched. CDR3: CASSLQRGAHNEQFF. The CDR3 coding sequence is TGCGCCAGCAGCTTGCAGCGGGGGGCTCACAATGAGCAGTTCTTC.

This clone was seen many times. The rearrangement joins TRBV20-1 to TRBJ2-5; 13 nucleotides agree with TRBD2. Germline assignment: CDR1 DFQATT and CDR2 SNEGSKA (reference sequence). V was pared by 3 bases and J by 5 bases, with 6 bases of the junction left unmatched. This CDR3 comprises 15 residues. The CDR3 loop is CSASKLAGGRETQYF. Here the CDR3 DNA reads TGCAGTGCTAGTAAACTAGCGGGGGGGCGGGAGACCCAGTACTTC.

This clone is a singleton in its sample. The V gene is TRBV19, the J gene TRBJ1-1, with D hard to call. Trimming shortened V by 2 bases and J by 0 bases, and 10 bases separated the two germline ends. Germline CDR1 reads LNHDA; CDR2 reads SQIVND (reference sequence). CDR3 length: 15 residues. Here the CDR3 DNA reads TGTGCCAGTAGTATAAGAACAGACCTGAACACTGAAGCTTTCTTT. This translates into CASSIRTDLNTEAFF.

The chain couples TRBV18 to TRBJ2-6, with a possible D match to TRBD1 (6 bases). Germline CDR1 is KGHSH and CDR2 is LQKENI. Trimming shortened V by 5 bases and J by 0 bases, and 11 bases separated the two germline ends. The CDR3 contains 16 residues. In DNA, the CDR3 is TGTGCCAGCTCAACGGACAGCCCCTCTGGGGCCAACGTCCTGACTTTC. It yields the protein CASSTDSPSGANVLTF.

The chain couples TRBV7-9 to TRBJ1-1, with no clear D. This CDR3 comprises 16 residues. V shed 1 base and J shed 1 base, with 13 bases lying between them. Looked up from germline, CDR1 is SEHNR and CDR2 is FQNEAQ (reference sequence). The CDR3 spells CASSLGGRRWNTEAFF. In nucleotides, the CDR3 is TGTGCCAGCAGCTTAGGAGGTCGACGGTGGAACACTGAAGCTTTCTTT.

The chain has TRBV19 and TRBJ2-2; TRBD2 agrees at 7 bases. V was pared by 2 bases and J by 4 bases, with 10 bases of the junction left unmatched. In germline, CDR1 is LNHDA, CDR2 SQIVND (reference sequence). CDR3 size: 17 residues. CDR3 in amino acids: CASSIRPFGGSTGELFF. Written as DNA, the CDR3 is TGTGCCAGTAGTATACGCCCATTCGGCGGGAGCACCGGGGAGCTGTTTTTT.

The V gene is TRBV10-2, the J gene TRBJ1-5; 7 bases match TRBD1. This CDR3 has 16 residues. CDR1 is WSHSY, CDR2 SAAADI, per germline. V lost 5 bases to trimming and J lost 1 base; unmatched junction nucleotides: 8. The CDR3 DNA follows: TGCGCCAGCAGTAGGTCGAGGACAGGAAGCAATCAGCCCCAGCATTTT. This translates into CASSRSRTGSNQPQHF.

This clone is a singleton in its sample. The chain is built from TRBV30 and TRBJ1-4; 7 positions agree with TRBD1. The CDR3 loop spans 15 amino acids. Germline V gene sequence: CDR1 GTSNPN, CDR2 SVGIG (reference sequence). After removal of 6 bases from V and 5 bases from J, the junction contained 12 bases not matched to a gene. Here the CDR3 reads CACQGVASRNEKLFF. The CDR3 DNA reads as TGTGCCTGTCAGGGGGTCGCAAGCCGAAATGAAAAACTGTTTTTT.

This clone has just one count. The chain uses TRBV19 and TRBJ2-2, with TRBD1 as a possible D gene (6 bases). Germline CDR1 LNHDA, CDR2 SQIVND (reference sequence). V was cut by 5 bases and J by 1 base, with 8 bases left in between. The CDR3 runs 14 residues. The CDR3 bases are TGTGCCAGTAGTCCGACAGGGAACACCGGGGAGCTGTTTTTT. Amino acid sequence: CASSPTGNTGELFF.

This sequence joins TRBV2 and TRBJ1-4; the match to TRBD1 covers 7 bases. The germline V gene encodes CDR1 SNHLY and CDR2 FYNNEI. CDR3 length: 14 residues. V gave up 6 bases and J gave up 8 bases; unmatched junction bases: 9. CDR3 region: CASRPGQSSEKLFF. The DNA of the CDR3 is TGTGCCAGCAGGCCGGGACAGAGTTCAGAAAAACTGTTTTTT.

Notes on this clone: This sample includes further DNA sequences coding for the same CDR3. The genes are TRBV12-3 or TRBV12-4 and TRBJ1-1, with D possibly matching TRBD1 (5 bases). The ends were cut back, 3 bases at V and 8 bases at J, with 7 bases in the middle. The CDR3 contains 11 residues. This chain's CDR3 is CASSLGGEAFF. In nucleotides, the CDR3 is TGTGCCAGCAGTTTGGGGGGGGAAGCTTTCTTT.

The chain carries TRBV6-5 and TRBJ2-5; a possible D gene is TRBD1 (6 bases). Trimming shortened V by 8 bases and J by 5 bases, and 21 bases separated the two germline ends. The CDR3 is 15 residues long. Germline V gene lookup returns CDR1 MNHEY and CDR2 SVGAGI. CDR3 loop: CASVWTESPAETQYF. The CDR3 nucleotides read TGTGCCAGCGTCTGGACAGAATCCCCTGCGGAGACCCAGTACTTC.

The V call is TRBV11-3, the J call TRBJ1-1; TRBD1 matches 8 bases. Germline trimming cut 6 bases from V and 4 bases from J; bases unmatched to any gene: 4. CDR1 is SGHNT and CDR2 is YENEEA in the germline V gene. The length of the CDR3 is 13 residues. This chain's CDR3 is CASRDREGTEAFF. The CDR3 bases are TGTGCCAGCAGGGACAGGGAGGGCACTGAAGCTTTCTTT.

V gene TRBV7-9 combines with J gene TRBJ2-5; perhaps TRBD1 as D (5 bases). Trimming removed 1 base at V and 5 bases at J, with 14 bases between. This CDR3 contains 15 residues. Germline CDR1 SEHNR, CDR2 FQNEAQ (reference sequence). CDR3: CASSLVGAVRETQYF. CDR3 nucleotides: TGTGCCAGCAGCTTAGTAGGGGCCGTGAGGGAGACCCAGTACTTC.

The CDR3 DNA sequence: TGCAGCGTTGCGGACAATGAGCAGTTCTTC. Amino acid sequence: CSVADNEQFF. The chain has TRBV29-1 and TRBJ2-1; D remains unclear. Germline V gene sequence: CDR1 SQVTM, CDR2 ANQGSEA. The length of the CDR3 is 10 residues. Trimming took 4 bases from V and 5 from J, leaving 3 bases between them.

A few counts support this clone. One end of the junction does not line up with germline, which may come from a read error. The chain uses TRBV7-9 and TRBJ2-3; 10 bases align to TRBD1. The CDR3 contains 15 residues. The germline V gene encodes CDR1 SEHNR and CDR2 FQNEAQ (reference sequence). The CDR3 bases are TGTGCCAGCAGTTTAGACAGGGGGCGATGGGATACGCAGTATTTT. Residues: CASSLDRGRWDTQYF.

This clone was recorded at least ten times. The chain carries TRBV6-5 and TRBJ1-6; 7 nucleotides match TRBD1. Losses at the gene ends were 8 bases for V and 6 bases for J; bases not matched to a gene: 4. Germline V gives CDR1 MNHEY, CDR2 SVGAGI. The CDR3 has 13 residues. CDR3 sequence: CASPQGGNSPLHF. CDR3 in DNA: TGTGCCAGCCCTCAGGGGGGTAATTCACCCCTCCACTTT.

The chain is built from TRBV19 and TRBJ2-7; D call uncertain. The germline V gene has CDR1 LNHDA and CDR2 SQIVND (reference sequence). The CDR3 is made up of 15 amino acids. The V end was cut by 6 bases, the J end by 2 bases, with 17 bases between. The CDR3 DNA follows: TGTGCCAGTAGGGTCGTCGCAATGGGCCCCTACGAGCAGTACTTC. It yields the protein CASRVVAMGPYEQYF.

This chain connects TRBV5-1 to TRBJ2-1; 13 nucleotides align to TRBD2. The V segment lost 4 bases and the J segment 1 base; nucleotides outside the gene matches: 11. Germline assignment: CDR1 SGHRS and CDR2 YFSETQ. The CDR3 consists of 19 residues. CDR3 loop: CASSLLLAGGRRSYNEQFF. The DNA for the CDR3 is TGCGCCAGCAGCCTCCTACTAGCGGGGGGGCGCCGGTCCTACAATGAGCAGTTCTTC. The full variable domain, completed using reference TRBV5-1 and TRBJ2-1, is KAGVTQTPRYLIKTRGQQVTLSCSPISGHRSVSWYQQTPGQGLQFLFEYFSETQRNKGNFPGRFSGRQFSNSRSEMNVSTLELGDSALYLCASSLLLAGGRRSYNEQFFGPGTRLTVL.

This chain links TRBV7-9 with TRBJ1-4; 7 bases match TRBD1. V shed 4 bases, J shed 3 bases, and the junction held 11 bases outside the gene matches. From germline, CDR1 is SEHNR and CDR2 FQNEAQ (reference sequence). The CDR3 has 17 residues. The CDR3 reads CASSSPGGNIANEKLFF. The CDR3 DNA reads as TGTGCCAGCAGCTCCCCAGGGGGAAACATAGCTAATGAAAAACTGTTTTTT.

The rearrangement joins TRBV6-5 to TRBJ2-3; 11 positions match TRBD2. This CDR3 has 15 residues. Germline-derived CDR1 and CDR2 are MNHEY and SVGAGI. J lost 4 bases, V lost 4 bases, and 4 bases had no gene match. CDR3 loop: CASSFSGGAPDTQYF. DNA for the CDR3: TGTGCCAGCAGTTTTAGCGGGGGGGCACCAGATACGCAGTATTTT.

The chain links TRBV11-2 to TRBJ1-1; D ambiguous. From germline, CDR1 is SGHAT and CDR2 FQNNGV. V shed 5 bases and J shed 2 bases, with 12 bases lying between them. The CDR3 covers 14 residues. Here the CDR3 DNA reads TGTGCCAGCAGCCCCGGTCCATTCAACACTGAAGCTTTCTTT. This translates into CASSPGPFNTEAFF.

The gene calls are TRBV7-9 and TRBJ1-2; D might be TRBD1 (5 bases). This CDR3 spans 13 amino acids. The V end was cut by 7 bases, the J end by 10 bases, with 19 bases between. CDR1 is SEHNR, CDR2 FQNEAQ, per germline (reference sequence). The CDR3, as DNA: TGTGCCAGCATCGAAGCGGGGCCGGGTGACTACACCTTC. It encodes CASIEAGPGDYTF. Full variable domain (outside the CDR3, taken from reference TRBV7-9 and TRBJ1-2): DTGVSQNPRHKITKRGQNVTFRCDPISEHNRLYWYRQTLGQGPEFLTYFQNEAQLEKSRLLSDRFSAERPKGSFSTLEIQRTEQGDSAMYLCASIEAGPGDYTFGSGTRLTVV.

The chain employs TRBV5-1 and TRBJ2-7; 12 nucleotides match TRBD2. Germline V CDR1 and CDR2: SGHRS, YFSETQ. This CDR3 is built from 16 residues. The junction had 5 bases not matched to a gene; V was cut back by 0 bases and J by 4 bases. The CDR3 DNA is TGCGCCAGCAGCTTGGTGTCTAGCGGGGGGGCTTACGAGCAGTACTTC. Residues: CASSLVSSGGAYEQYF.

The chain carries TRBV7-2 and TRBJ1-1; D gene uncertain. CDR3 length equals 15 residues. CDR1 SGHTA and CDR2 FQGNSA come from the germline V gene. V was pared by 1 base and J by 2 bases, with 11 bases between. Here the CDR3 reads CASSLGWAANTEAFF. CDR3 nucleotides: TGTGCCAGCAGCTTAGGATGGGCAGCCAACACTGAAGCTTTCTTT.

This chain joins TRBV21-1 and TRBJ1-5; the table's TRBD1 call for D was not verified on the DNA. TRBV21-1 is labeled a pseudogene. The CDR3 spans 15 residues. The CDR3 bases are TGTGCCAGCAGCACTCGTGACAGGGACAATCAGCCCCAGCATTTT. It encodes CASSTRDRDNQPQHF.

The chain recombines TRBV7-6 with TRBJ2-7; a possible D gene is TRBD2 (5 bases). Germline CDR1 is SGHVS and CDR2 is FNYEAQ. The CDR3 runs to 14 residues. V was trimmed by 1 base and J by 1 base, leaving 8 bases between them. The CDR3 nucleotides read TGTGCCAGCAGCTTAGGGCGGGTTTCCTACGAGCAGTACTTC. This sequence encodes CASSLGRVSYEQYF.

The rearrangement joins TRBV30 to TRBJ1-4; 9 positions agree with TRBD1. The CDR3 is made up of 14 amino acids. V trimming: 1 base; J trimming: 8 bases; junction bases outside the gene matches: 5. CDR1 is GTSNPN, CDR2 SVGIG, per germline (reference sequence). CDR3 in DNA: TGTGCCTGGAGTGGGGGACAGGGAAGCGAAAAACTGTTTTTT. Protein product: CAWSGGQGSEKLFF.

This sequence joins TRBV29-1 and TRBJ2-5; TRBD1 aligns across 8 bases. V shed 4 bases and J 2 bases; nucleotides not matched to a gene: 6. The CDR3 is 14 residues long. From germline, CDR1 is SQVTM and CDR2 ANQGSEA. The CDR3, as DNA: TGCAGCGTTGTTGACAGGGGCCCTCAAGAGACCCAGTACTTC. Amino acids: CSVVDRGPQETQYF.

This rearrangement joins TRBV10-2 to TRBJ2-2; 7 bases are shared with TRBD1. This CDR3 comprises 15 residues. V lost 5 bases and J lost 3; bases outside the gene matches: 6. Germline CDR1 WSHSY, CDR2 SAAADI. CDR3 bases: TGCGCCAGCAGTAATGGGGACAGCTACACCGGGGAGCTGTTTTTT. The encoded protein is CASSNGDSYTGELFF.